This TCR beta chain was observed in a study of cytomegalovirus exposure and HLA in healthy donors. Study findings and constraints: Roughly even sequencing depth across donors was the assumption behind the presence/absence analyses. Rarity characterized most TCR sequences, yet some public TCRs appeared in many donors. In a later analysis, HLA-C alleles had the fewest associated TCRs, DRB1 alleles the most.

Notes on this clone: Its antigen is not known.

Researchers ran the PCR with 60 Vbeta and 13 Jbeta primers. Sequenced by immunoSEQ multiplex PCR; TCRdb stores in-frame clones only, minus some. The table includes roughly 140,000 clones, 73% detected once. The sequence was obtained from a human donor in good health. The sequenced material came from PBMCs.

CDR3 coding DNA: TGCAGCGTTGAAGATACGGGGTACGGCTATGGCTACACCTTC. It specifies CSVEDTGYGYGYTF. The J gene is TRBJ1-2, the V gene TRBV29-1, with D unresolved. V lost 0 bases and J lost 4, with 12 bases in between. From germline, CDR1 is SQVTM and CDR2 ANQGSEA. CDR3 length equals 14 residues.